This T cell receptor (beta chain) was obtained from a study of blood T cell repertoires in COVID-19. Study summary: Samples representing acute and convalescent COVID-19 were sourced from the United States, Italy and Spain.

V was pared by 7 bases and J by 0 bases, with 5 bases of the junction left unmatched. In germline, CDR1 is MDHEN, CDR2 SYDVKM. This CDR3 has 14 amino acids. In the original analysis: Counts of nucleated cells, estimated from reference gene primer amplification, were obtained. Clones were sequenced by immunoSEQ multiplex PCR, and TCRdb holds only the in-frame ones, with some missing. V and J calls plus clone size are reproduced from that table; the DNA served to infer D and trimming. The sample holds some 130,000 clones; roughly 86% are singletons and the top ten take 10% to 12%. The sequenced material came from peripheral blood. The sequence was obtained from a woman in her seventies with COVID-19, enrolled during active disease. The genes are TRBV28 and TRBJ1-1; 7 nucleotides match TRBD1. The CDR3 DNA reads as TGTGCCAGCAATCCGGGACAGATGAACACTGAAGCTTTCTTT. The encoded protein is CASNPGQMNTEAFF.